The 32 T cell receptor beta chains below come from one sample, sequenced in a study of T cell repertoires in ileal Crohn's disease. Time point specified: neoterminal ileum biopsy at postoperative endoscopy, about 6 months after surgery. TCRdb keeps only in-frame clones here, not all; method: immunoSEQ multiplex PCR. This sample yields 7,200 or so clones, of which 65% to 80% are seen a single time; 7.5% to 10% belongs to the top ten. Sequences were obtained from ileal tissue. The receptor set was obtained from an adult with Crohn's disease.

The chain links TRBV10-3 to TRBJ2-1; D remains ambiguous. Germline V gives CDR1 ENHRY, CDR2 SYGVKD. V shed 3 bases and J shed 0 bases, with 6 bases lying between them. The CDR3 is 14 residues long. In nucleotides, the CDR3 is TGTGCCATCAGTGAAAAGCGCTCCTACAATGAGCAGTTCTTC. It encodes CAISEKRSYNEQFF.

V gene TRBV25-1 combines with J gene TRBJ1-1, with 10 nucleotides matching TRBD1. The CDR3 is 15 amino acids. Trimming at V came to 3 bases and at J to 5 bases, leaving 6 bases not matched to a gene. CDR1 MGHDK and CDR2 SYGVNS come from the germline V gene. CDR3 bases: TGTGCCAGCAGTGACCCGACAGGGGGCCGGACTGAAGCTTTCTTT. Residues: CASSDPTGGRTEAFF.

In this sample, this clone turned up a few times. The V call is TRBV5-8, the J call TRBJ2-1; 15 bases fit TRBD2. In germline, CDR1 is SGHTS, CDR2 YDEGEE. The CDR3 runs 19 residues. J gave up 0 bases and V 4 bases, and 8 bases lay outside the gene matches. The CDR3 loop is CASSHLGLAGGSSYNEQFF. The CDR3 region has the DNA TGTGCCAGCAGCCATCTCGGACTAGCGGGGGGGAGCTCCTACAATGAGCAGTTCTTC.

This clone occurred once. V gene TRBV7-5 combines with J gene TRBJ2-3; TRBD1, the D gene given by the table, was not confirmed from the DNA. TRBV7-5 is labeled a pseudogene. The CDR3 spans 20 residues. CDR3 DNA sequence: TGTGCCAGAAGCTTAGCAGGGGGAGGCGGCCAGGGGGTACTCACAGATACGCAGTATTTT. Translated: CARSLAGGGGQGVLTDTQYF.

This chain joins TRBV10-1 and TRBJ1-2; D is uncertain. The germline V and J ends were trimmed by 5 bases and 4 bases, with 11 bases remaining between them. Germline V gene lookup returns CDR1 WNHNN and CDR2 SYGVQD (reference sequence). The CDR3 contains 13 residues. CDR3 bases: TGCGCCAGCAGTCCGGGTGCGGGCTATGGCTACACCTTC. As protein: CASSPGAGYGYTF.

V is TRBV11-1 and J is TRBJ2-1; 10 bases agree with TRBD1. Per germline, CDR1 SGHAT and CDR2 FQDESV (reference sequence). V was pared by 0 bases and J by 6 bases, with 2 bases of the junction left unmatched. The CDR3 sequence is 15 residues long. The CDR3 nucleotides are TGTGCCAGCAGCTTAGCTTGGACAGGGGGCAATGAGCAGTTCTTC. Its protein product is CASSLAWTGGNEQFF. The full variable domain, completed using reference TRBV11-1 and TRBJ2-1, is EAEVAQSPRYKITEKSQAVAFWCDPISGHATLYWYRQILGQGPELLVQFQDESVVDDSQLPKDRFSAERLKGVDSTLKIQPAELGDSAMYLCASSLAWTGGNEQFFGPGTRLTVL.

The gene calls are TRBV28 and TRBJ2-6, with 8 bases aligning to TRBD1. J was trimmed by 4 bases and V by 4 bases; bases with no gene match: 6. Germline lookup yields CDR1 MDHEN and CDR2 SYDVKM. The CDR3 loop spans 16 amino acids. The DNA for the CDR3 is TGTGCCAGCAGTTGGACAGGGTGGGCCGGGGCCAACGTCCTGACTTTC. Amino acids: CASSWTGWAGANVLTF.

The chain combines TRBV7-9 with TRBJ1-1; TRBD1 aligns across 7 bases. V trimming: 3 bases; J trimming: 7 bases; junction bases outside the gene matches: 14. Germline V gives CDR1 SEHNR, CDR2 FQNEAQ (reference sequence). The CDR3 runs 16 residues. CDR3 sequence (DNA): TGTGCCAGCAGCTTTCGGGGCGGGACAGAGGGGAGTGAAGCTTTCTTT. Protein sequence: CASSFRGGTEGSEAFF. Supplemented by reference TRBV7-9 and TRBJ1-1, the full variable domain reads DTGVSQNPRHKITKRGQNVTFRCDPISEHNRLYWYRQTLGQGPEFLTYFQNEAQLEKSRLLSDRFSAERPKGSFSTLEIQRTEQGDSAMYLCASSFRGGTEGSEAFFGQGTRLTVV.

This rearrangement joins TRBV7-2 to TRBJ2-2; D is uncertain. This CDR3 spans 15 amino acids. V lost 5 bases and J lost 1, with 11 bases in between. Germline assignment: CDR1 SGHTA and CDR2 FQGNSA. The DNA of the CDR3 is TGTGCCAGCAGCCCCTATGCCGGGAACACCGGGGAGCTGTTTTTT. It is translated as CASSPYAGNTGELFF.

V gene TRBV9 combines with J gene TRBJ1-2; D unclear. This CDR3 has 12 residues. The germline V gene has CDR1 SGDLS and CDR2 YYNGEE. V was trimmed by 0 bases and J by 4 bases, leaving 4 bases between them. This CDR3 reads CASSVDGYGYTF. As DNA, the CDR3 is TGTGCCAGCAGCGTAGACGGCTATGGCTACACCTTC. Full variable domain (rest looked up from reference TRBV9 and TRBJ1-2): DSGVTQTPKHLITATGQRVTLRCSPRSGDLSVYWYQQSLDQGLQFLIQYYNGEERAKGNILERFSAQQFPDLHSELNLSSLELGDSALYFCASSVDGYGYTFGSGTRLTVV.

This clone is large. This sequence joins TRBV2 and TRBJ2-7, with D possibly being TRBD1 (5 bases). There are 13 residues in the CDR3. Germline V gene sequence: CDR1 SNHLY, CDR2 FYNNEI. With 2 bases removed from V and 3 bases from J, the gap between germline ends came to 8 bases. DNA of the CDR3: TGTGCCAGCAGTGAACAGGACAACTACGAGCAGTACTTC. Translation: CASSEQDNYEQYF.

The chain employs TRBV28 and TRBJ2-7; maybe TRBD2 (5 bases). The CDR3 consists of 12 residues. V was clipped by 3 bases and J by 3 bases, with 6 bases between them. Germline V gives CDR1 MDHEN, CDR2 SYDVKM. DNA of the CDR3: TGTGCCAGCAGTTTGAGGGACTACGAGCAGTACTTC. Protein product: CASSLRDYEQYF.

This sequence joins TRBV11-2 and TRBJ1-5, with unresolved D. CDR3 size: 13 residues. Per germline, CDR1 SGHAT and CDR2 FQNNGV. With 1 base removed from V and 4 bases from J, the gap between germline ends came to 5 bases. The CDR3 DNA is TGTGCCAGCAGCTTAGCGGAGAATCAGCCCCAGCATTTT. Protein: CASSLAENQPQHF.

This chain uses TRBV18 with TRBJ2-1; D may be TRBD1 (6 bases). Germline loops: CDR1 KGHSH, CDR2 LQKENI. V was pared by 2 bases and J by 4 bases, with 12 bases between. The CDR3 extends over 15 amino acids. In nucleotides, the CDR3 is TGTGCCAGCTCACCAGGGGGCTCGACGTACAATGAGCAGTTCTTC. Translation gives CASSPGGSTYNEQFF.

In its sample, this clone was seen a few times. This chain joins TRBV11-2 and TRBJ1-3, with a possible D match to TRBD1 (5 bases). V gave up 5 bases and J gave up 0 bases, with 8 bases separating them. CDR1 SGHAT and CDR2 FQNNGV come from the germline V gene. The CDR3 loop spans 14 amino acids. The CDR3: CASSQGASGNTIYF. The CDR3 coding sequence is TGTGCCAGCAGCCAAGGGGCCTCTGGAAACACCATATATTTT.

This clone was counted a single time. The V call is TRBV6-6, the J call TRBJ1-1; possible D gene TRBD1, 6 bases. The germline V gene encodes CDR1 MNHNY and CDR2 SVGAGI (reference sequence). V lost 5 bases and J lost 5, with 12 bases in between. CDR3 length: 13 residues. CDR3 sequence: CASSPETGTEAFF. The CDR3, as DNA: TGTGCCAGCAGTCCTGAGACAGGTACTGAAGCTTTCTTT.

This clone was seen only a few times. The rearrangement uses TRBV30 and TRBJ2-7, with 8 bases matching TRBD2. The CDR3 covers 14 residues. Per germline, CDR1 GTSNPN and CDR2 SVGIG (reference sequence). Unmatched junction bases numbered 3, after V lost 2 bases and J lost 0 bases. CDR3 sequence: CAWSRSGSSYEQYF. CDR3 coding DNA: TGTGCCTGGAGTAGGAGCGGGAGCTCCTACGAGCAGTACTTC. Combining the CDR3 with reference TRBV30 and TRBJ2-7 gives the whole variable domain SQTIHQWPATLVQPVGSPLSLECTVEGTSNPNLYWYRQAAGRGLQLLFYSVGIGQISSEVPQNLSASRPQDRQFILSSKKLLLSDSGFYLCAWSRSGSSYEQYFGPGTRLTVT.

The J gene is TRBJ1-4, the V gene TRBV11-2; 7 bases agree with TRBD1. CDR1 SGHAT and CDR2 FQNNGV come from the germline V gene. This CDR3 comprises 16 residues. V dropped 4 bases and J dropped 3; count of bases not matched to a gene: 8. CDR3 coding DNA: TGTGCCAGCAGCTCCAACAGGGGTTCACCTAATGAAAAACTGTTTTTT. Translation gives CASSSNRGSPNEKLFF.

The chain couples TRBV19 to TRBJ1-6; 8 bases are shared with TRBD1. Germline lookup yields CDR1 LNHDA and CDR2 SQIVND (reference sequence). The junction had 2 bases not matched to a gene; V was cut back by 6 bases and J by 7 bases. The CDR3 loop spans 13 amino acids. The CDR3 DNA reads as TGTGCCAGTAGCGGGACAGGCAATTCACCCCTCCACTTT. Its translation: CASSGTGNSPLHF.

This clone was observed a few times. V is TRBV5-4 and J is TRBJ2-5; 9 bases are a match to TRBD2. The germline V gene encodes CDR1 SGHNT and CDR2 YYREEE (reference sequence). This CDR3 comprises 15 residues. J gave up 4 bases and V 4 bases, and 8 bases lay outside the gene matches. The CDR3 sequence: CASSDMRGGVETQYF. CDR3 DNA sequence: TGTGCCAGCAGCGATATGCGGGGGGGCGTAGAGACCCAGTACTTC.

The chain links TRBV7-8 to TRBJ1-4, with TRBD1 matching 8 bases. The germline gives CDR1 SGHVS, CDR2 FQNEAQ. With V trimmed by 5 bases and J by 7 bases, 9 bases remained unmatched. This CDR3 has 15 amino acids. The CDR3 nucleotides are TGTGCCAGCAGCGCTCGCAGGGGGCCCGGTGAAAAACTGTTTTTT. Its protein is CASSARRGPGEKLFF.

This chain links TRBV12-5 with TRBJ1-3, with a possible D match to TRBD1 (6 bases). Germline values: CDR1 LGHNT, CDR2 FRNRAP. The CDR3 is 16 residues long. V shed 6 bases and J shed 0 bases, with 15 bases lying between them. The CDR3 DNA follows: TGTGCTAGTGGAGAGGGATGGGGGCTCTCTGGAAACACCATATATTTT. It translates to CASGEGWGLSGNTIYF.

The chain has TRBV10-2 and TRBJ1-5, with D unclear. The V end lost 8 bases, the J end lost 5 bases, and 10 bases lay between the germline ends. Germline V gene data show CDR1 as WSHSY and CDR2 as SAAADI. The CDR3 is made up of 12 amino acids. The CDR3 protein is CASDSQYQPQHF. The CDR3 nucleotides read TGCGCCAGCGACTCTCAATATCAGCCCCAGCATTTT.

On this clone: In the same sample, other DNA sequences code for this CDR3. The chain employs TRBV6-5 and TRBJ1-5; 7 bases fit TRBD1. The germline gives CDR1 MNHEY, CDR2 SVGAGI. The CDR3 runs 15 residues. With 5 bases clipped from V and 4 bases from J, the junction kept 8 bases outside the gene matches. The CDR3 DNA follows: TGTGCCAGCAGTCCTACCGGGACAGCGAATCAGCCCCAGCATTTT. It yields the protein CASSPTGTANQPQHF.

The V and J genes are TRBV9 and TRBJ1-6; D unclear. CDR1 is SGDLS, CDR2 YYNGEE, per germline. The length of the CDR3 is 14 residues. The ends were cut back, 1 base at V and 8 bases at J, with 10 bases in the middle. The CDR3 is CASSVSPVDSPLHF. CDR3 coding DNA: TGTGCCAGCAGCGTAAGCCCCGTTGATTCACCCCTCCACTTT.

This sequence joins TRBV29-1 and TRBJ1-1; 10 positions match TRBD1. V lost 8 bases and J lost 3; bases outside the gene matches: 6. Germline V gives CDR1 SQVTM, CDR2 ANQGSEA. The CDR3 is 13 amino acids. CDR3 nucleotides: TGCAGCACGTCCGGGACAGGGGACACTGAAGCTTTCTTT. This encodes CSTSGTGDTEAFF.

This clone was seen a handful of times. The chain combines TRBV5-4 with TRBJ2-5, with 12 bases matching TRBD2. The J call is uncertain, as TRBJ2-7 better fits the DNA end. The CDR3 consists of 14 residues. Looked up from germline, CDR1 is SGHNT and CDR2 is YYREEE (reference sequence). The CDR3 nucleotides are TGTGCCAGCAGCCCCGGACTAGCGGGGCCCGAGCAGTACTTC. This encodes CASSPGLAGPEQYF.

The chain joins TRBV30 to TRBJ1-5; perhaps TRBD1 as D (5 bases). Germline CDR1 is GTSNPN and CDR2 is SVGIG (reference sequence). V gave up 0 bases and J gave up 4 bases, with 13 bases separating them. The CDR3 consists of 15 residues. The CDR3 DNA reads as TGTGCCTGGAGTGTCCCTCTTCCAGGGAATCAGCCCCAGCATTTT. It translates to CAWSVPLPGNQPQHF.

The V gene is TRBV25-1, the J gene TRBJ1-2; the D gene is possibly TRBD1 (5 bases). V lost 2 bases and J lost 3, with 13 bases in between. Germline values: CDR1 MGHDK, CDR2 SYGVNS. The CDR3 totals 15 residues. The CDR3 loop reads CASSEPAGMDYGYTF. The CDR3 DNA is TGTGCCAGCAGTGAACCGGCAGGGATGGACTATGGCTACACCTTC.

The V gene is TRBV7-6, the J gene TRBJ1-2, with D maybe TRBD1 (6 bases). The CDR3 is 12 residues long. Trimming shortened V by 3 bases and J by 5 bases, and 7 bases separated the two germline ends. CDR1 is SGHVS and CDR2 is FNYEAQ in the germline V gene. DNA of the CDR3: TGTGCCAGCAGCTTCACAGGGTATGGCTACACCTTC. Its translation is CASSFTGYGYTF. Filled out from reference TRBV7-6 and TRBJ1-2, the complete variable domain reads GAGVSQSPRYKVTKRGQDVALRCDPISGHVSLYWYRQALGQGPEFLTYFNYEAQQDKSGLPNDRFSAERPEGSISTLTIQRTEQRDSAMYRCASSFTGYGYTFGSGTRLTVV.

This rearrangement joins TRBV19 to TRBJ2-7; 8 bases are shared with TRBD1. Trimming cost V 6 bases and J 3 bases; bases outside gene matches: 7. In germline, CDR1 is LNHDA, CDR2 SQIVND (reference sequence). The CDR3 length is 14 residues. CDR3 region: CASSWGTGFYEQYF. Written as DNA, the CDR3 is TGTGCCAGTAGCTGGGGGACAGGTTTCTACGAGCAGTACTTC.

The V gene is TRBV15, the J gene TRBJ1-4; TRBD1 aligns across 7 bases. With V trimmed by 0 bases and J by 8 bases, 6 bases remained unmatched. The CDR3 runs 15 residues. The germline gives CDR1 LNHNV, CDR2 YYDKDF (reference sequence). The CDR3 spells CATSREKGAIEKLFF. CDR3 sequence (DNA): TGTGCCACCAGCAGAGAAAAGGGGGCTATAGAAAAACTGTTTTTT.